The entry below gives a single TCR beta chain sequence along with its context. Its antigen is not yet known. No qualities accompany the bases; no much larger clone lies one base away. This sample stems from a study of blood T cell repertoires in COVID-19 (dated by TCRdb to 2020 to 2022). Some background on the complete study: Samples from collaborators originated in the United States, Italy and Spain and spanned both the acute and convalescent phases of COVID-19. The prospective study material was composed of cDNA or gDNA derived from T cells, B-cell-depleted T cells, or PBMCs. Deeply sampled blood TCRbeta repertoires from subjects exposed to, actively infected with, or recovered from COVID-19 were included in the dataset. The repertoires were released in a freely available public database intended as a resource for research on the immune response to SARS-CoV-2. The samples were drawn from the first 160 participants of the ongoing ImmuneRACE study and from 950 to 1,500 subjects provided by 6 global collaborators. Nearly every sample came with metadata listing a de-identified subject ID, COVID-19 status, age in years and sex. HLA class I and class II types, where available, came from metadata supplied by the sample provider rather than from assay-based typing. On the study overall, not on this receptor specifically: The quantity of clinical and demographic metadata differed by source and by participant and was supplied without curation.

TCRbeta CDR3 regions were amplified from genomic DNA using the immunoSEQ Assay, a bias-controlled multiplex PCR. As for the authors' bioinformatics: The number of nucleated cells in each sample was estimated from the amplification of reference gene primers within the assay. To quantify the absolute abundance of each unique TCRbeta CDR3 rearrangement, sequence reads were collapsed and filtered. For each sample, productive Simpson clonality was calculated as the square root of Simpson's diversity index over productive rearrangements. TCRdb obtained this table from immuneACCESS and retained in-frame rearrangements with V and J assigned. These tables miss some clones; where compared with another copy, unresolved V genes account for less than half of the shortfall, and the remainder is unexplained. Clone size and V and J calls were adopted from that table, with D and trimming inferred from the DNA. The sample table lists roughly 400,000 clones, 90% of them with a count of one. The ten top clones hold less than 0.75% of the sample.

Via the germline V gene, CDR1 is SGHTA and CDR2 FQGNSA. The CDR3 numbers 14 residues from cysteine through phenylalanine. The entry retains the CDR3 DNA only, 42 bases that are in frame from base 1. Unmatched junction bases come to 6, with V trimmed by 6 bases and J by 6 bases. Participants in the prospective study were enrolled through a virtual design, were aged 18 to 89 years, and lived in some 24 United States geographic areas. Cohort assignment in the prospective study relied on participant-reported clinical history from a screening survey and a study questionnaire. For ImmuneRACE Cohort 3, a participant was defined as recovered based on two consecutive negative NP/OP PCR tests, clearance by a healthcare professional, or resolution of symptoms. Each participant in the prospective study had whole blood, serum and a nasopharyngeal or oropharyngeal swab collected by mobile phlebotomists. Additional blood draws and questionnaires over an approximately two-month period could optionally be provided by prospective study participants. Before DNA extraction, blood samples from the prospective study were shipped at room temperature or frozen.

Sequenced input: PBMCs or T cells enriched from blood (not recorded which). The chain couples TRBV7-2 to TRBJ1-4; 8 bases in between match TRBD1. The origin of this receptor is a man aged 18 to 30 who had recovered from COVID-19. The CDR3 protein is CASRSTGVDEKLFF. The nucleotide sequence is given as TGTGCCAGCAGGTCGACAGGGGTGGATGAAAAACTGTTTTTT.